What follows are 5 T cell receptor beta chains derived from one specimen sequenced in a study of shared clonotypes between healthy human individuals. TCRdb's table, derived via immunoSEQ multiplex PCR, lists solely in-frame clones and lacks some. Here the sample spans approximately 2.1 million clones, 85% to 95% being singletons. The sequencing input was naive CD4+ T cells from PBMCs. Specified subset: CD45RA+ positively selected. The source of these receptors is a man aged 18 to 35 in good health. Some clones in this sample may be carry-over from other donors' samples.

V and J are TRBV18 and TRBJ2-6; D is perhaps TRBD2 (5 bases). V lost 3 bases, J lost 0 bases, and 12 bases lay in between. There are 17 residues in the CDR3. The germline gives CDR1 KGHSH, CDR2 LQKENI. CDR3 residues: CASSPPGWDSGANVLTF. Written as DNA, the CDR3 is TGTGCCAGCTCACCGCCGGGATGGGACTCTGGGGCCAACGTCCTGACTTTC.

V and J are TRBV27 and TRBJ1-2; D uncertain. The CDR3 contains 13 residues. Germline CDR1 MNHEY, CDR2 SMNVEV (reference sequence). The V gene lost 9 bases and the J gene lost 1 base, with 12 bases spanning the gap. CDR3 sequence: CASRTGHNYGYTF. The CDR3, as DNA: TGTGCCAGTAGGACCGGCCATAACTATGGCTACACCTTC.

This chain uses TRBV5-4 with TRBJ2-2; 8 bases fit TRBD2. The CDR3 totals 17 residues. J lost 5 bases, V lost 0 bases, and 9 bases had no gene match. Germline V lookup: CDR1 SGHNT, CDR2 YYREEE (reference sequence). The chain's CDR3 is CASSLGSSGTWTGELFF. CDR3 in DNA: TGTGCCAGCAGCTTGGGGAGTAGCGGGACGTGGACCGGGGAGCTGTTTTTT.

With regard to this clone: The sample holds other DNA sequences that translate to the same CDR3. V is TRBV5-1 and J is TRBJ2-7, with D unresolved. V gave up 0 bases and J gave up 2 bases, with 9 bases separating them. This CDR3 comprises 14 residues. Germline CDR1 SGHRS, CDR2 YFSETQ. The DNA of the CDR3 is TGCGCCAGCAGCTTGGTTCCCGGCCCCTACGAGCAGTACTTC. Translation: CASSLVPGPYEQYF.

This rearrangement joins TRBV28 to TRBJ1-4, with 9 bases that match TRBD1. CDR1 is MDHEN and CDR2 is SYDVKM in the germline V gene. The CDR3 is 14 amino acids. Losses at the gene ends were 6 bases for V and 5 bases for J; bases not matched to a gene: 4. The CDR3 loop reads CASSVGTGNEKLFF. In DNA, the CDR3 is TGTGCCAGCAGCGTCGGGACAGGGAATGAAAAACTGTTTTTT.